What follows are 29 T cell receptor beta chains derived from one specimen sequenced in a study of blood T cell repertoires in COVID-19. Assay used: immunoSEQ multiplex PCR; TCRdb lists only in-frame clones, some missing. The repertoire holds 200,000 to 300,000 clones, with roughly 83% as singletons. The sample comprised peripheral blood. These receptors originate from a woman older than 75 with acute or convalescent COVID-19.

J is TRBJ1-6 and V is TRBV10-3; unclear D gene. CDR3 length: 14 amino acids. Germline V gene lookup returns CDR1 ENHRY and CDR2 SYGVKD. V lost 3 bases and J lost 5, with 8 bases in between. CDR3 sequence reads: CAISDRRDNSPLHF. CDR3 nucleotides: TGTGCCATCAGTGACAGGAGGGATAATTCACCCCTCCACTTT.

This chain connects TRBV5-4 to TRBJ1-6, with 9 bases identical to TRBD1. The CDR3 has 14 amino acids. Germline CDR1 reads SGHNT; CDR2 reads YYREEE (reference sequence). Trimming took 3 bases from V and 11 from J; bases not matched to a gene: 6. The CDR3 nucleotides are TGTGCCAGCAGCTCAGGACAGGGGACCGCACCCCTCCACTTT. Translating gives CASSSGQGTAPLHF.

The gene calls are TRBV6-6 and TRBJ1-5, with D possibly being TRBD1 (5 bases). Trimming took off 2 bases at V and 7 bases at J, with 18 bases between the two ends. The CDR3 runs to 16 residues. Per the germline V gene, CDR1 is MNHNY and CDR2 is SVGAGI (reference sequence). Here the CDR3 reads CASSYPQDLAGQPQHF. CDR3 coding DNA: TGTGCCAGCAGTTACCCGCAGGATCTGGCAGGGCAGCCCCAGCATTTT.

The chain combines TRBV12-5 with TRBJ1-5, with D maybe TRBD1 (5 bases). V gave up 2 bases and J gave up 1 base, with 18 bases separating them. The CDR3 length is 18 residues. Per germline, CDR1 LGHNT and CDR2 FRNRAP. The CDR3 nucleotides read TGTGCTAGTGGTTTGTCTGGGGGGGGGACGGACAGCAATCAGCCCCAGCATTTT. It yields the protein CASGLSGGGTDSNQPQHF.

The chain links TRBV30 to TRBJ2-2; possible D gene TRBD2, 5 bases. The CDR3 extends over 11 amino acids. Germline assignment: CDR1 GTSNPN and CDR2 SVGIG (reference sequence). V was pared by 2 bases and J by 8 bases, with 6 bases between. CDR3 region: CAWSLAGELFF. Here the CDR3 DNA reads TGTGCCTGGAGTTTAGCGGGGGAGCTGTTTTTT.

CDR3 protein: CASSSTGSRELFF. In nucleotides, the CDR3 is TGTGCCAGCAGCTCCACAGGGAGCCGGGAGCTGTTTTTT. The chain combines TRBV7-3 with TRBJ2-2; D is possibly TRBD1 (6 bases). In germline, CDR1 is SGHTA, CDR2 FQGTGA. Trimming left V 4 bases short and J 9 bases short, with 12 bases between. The CDR3 consists of 13 residues.

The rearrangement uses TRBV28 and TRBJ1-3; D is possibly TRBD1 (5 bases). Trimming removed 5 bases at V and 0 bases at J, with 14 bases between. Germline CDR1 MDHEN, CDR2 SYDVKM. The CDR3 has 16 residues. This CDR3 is CASSPPGHPSGNTIYF. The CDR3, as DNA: TGTGCCAGCAGTCCCCCCGGACACCCCTCTGGAAACACCATATATTTT.

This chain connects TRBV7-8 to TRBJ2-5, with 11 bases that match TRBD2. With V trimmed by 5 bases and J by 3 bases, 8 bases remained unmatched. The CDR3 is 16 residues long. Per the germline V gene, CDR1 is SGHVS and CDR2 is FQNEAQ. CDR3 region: CASSRGPGLAEETQYF. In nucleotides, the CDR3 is TGTGCCAGCAGCCGAGGACCGGGACTAGCGGAAGAGACCCAGTACTTC.

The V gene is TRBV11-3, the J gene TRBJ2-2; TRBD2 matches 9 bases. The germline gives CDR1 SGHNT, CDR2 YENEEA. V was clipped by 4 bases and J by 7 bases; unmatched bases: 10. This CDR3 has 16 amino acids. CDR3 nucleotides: TGTGCCAGCAGCTCCTCCTTGGCGGGGGGGCTCGGGGAGCTGTTTTTT. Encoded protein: CASSSSLAGGLGELFF.

The CDR3, as DNA: TGTGCCAGCAGCTTTCCGCCCAGCGGGGGGCTCACAGATACGCAGTATTTT. Encoded protein: CASSFPPSGGLTDTQYF. The rearrangement uses TRBV5-4 and TRBJ2-3, with 9 bases that match TRBD2. Germline loops: CDR1 SGHNT, CDR2 YYREEE (reference sequence). Trimming at V came to 2 bases and at J to 2 bases, leaving 9 bases not matched to a gene. The CDR3 covers 17 residues. Full variable domain (outside the CDR3, taken from reference TRBV5-4 and TRBJ2-3): ETGVTQSPTHLIKTRGQQVTLRCSSQSGHNTVSWYQQALGQGPQFIFQYYREEENGRGNFPPRFSGLQFPNYSSELNVNALELDDSALYLCASSFPPSGGLTDTQYFGPGTRLTVL.

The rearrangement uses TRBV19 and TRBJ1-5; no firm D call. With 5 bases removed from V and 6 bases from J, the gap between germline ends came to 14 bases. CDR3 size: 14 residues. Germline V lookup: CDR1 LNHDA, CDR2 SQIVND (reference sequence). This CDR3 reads CASSSGPSPQPQHF. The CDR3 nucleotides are TGTGCCAGTAGTTCAGGCCCGTCTCCTCAGCCCCAGCATTTT.

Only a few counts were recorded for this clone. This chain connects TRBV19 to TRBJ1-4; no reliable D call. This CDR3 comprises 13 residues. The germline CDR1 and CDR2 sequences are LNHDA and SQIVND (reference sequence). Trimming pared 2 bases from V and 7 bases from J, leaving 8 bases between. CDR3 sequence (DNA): TGTGCCAGTAGTATACAGCGGTTTGAAAAACTGTTTTTT. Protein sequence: CASSIQRFEKLFF.

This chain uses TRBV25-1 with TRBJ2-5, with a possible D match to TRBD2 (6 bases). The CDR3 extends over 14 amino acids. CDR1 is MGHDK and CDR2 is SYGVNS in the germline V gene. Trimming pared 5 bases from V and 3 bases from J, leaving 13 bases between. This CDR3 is CASSIPGGEETQYF. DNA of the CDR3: TGTGCCAGCAGTATACCTGGAGGGGAAGAGACCCAGTACTTC. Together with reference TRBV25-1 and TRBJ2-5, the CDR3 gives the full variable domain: EADIYQTPRYLVIGTGKKITLECSQTMGHDKMYWYQQDPGMELHLIHYSYGVNSTEKGDLSSESTVSRIRTEHFPLTLESARPSHTSQYLCASSIPGGEETQYFGPGTRLLVL.

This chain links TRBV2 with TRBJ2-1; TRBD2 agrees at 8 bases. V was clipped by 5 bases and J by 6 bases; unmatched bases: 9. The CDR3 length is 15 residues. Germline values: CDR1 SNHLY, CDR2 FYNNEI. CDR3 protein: CASSLTSGGPNEQFF. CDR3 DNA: TGTGCCAGCAGTCTAACCAGCGGGGGCCCCAATGAGCAGTTCTTC.

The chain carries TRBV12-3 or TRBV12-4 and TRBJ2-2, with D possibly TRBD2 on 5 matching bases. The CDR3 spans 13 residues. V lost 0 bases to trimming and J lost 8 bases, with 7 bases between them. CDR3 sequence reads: CASSLAKRGELFF. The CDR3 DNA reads TGTGCCAGCAGTTTAGCTAAGCGGGGGGAGCTGTTTTTT.

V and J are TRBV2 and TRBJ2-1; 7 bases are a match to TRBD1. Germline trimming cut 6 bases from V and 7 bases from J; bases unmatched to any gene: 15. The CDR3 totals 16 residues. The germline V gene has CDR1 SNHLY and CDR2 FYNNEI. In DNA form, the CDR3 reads TGTGCCAGCAGCCGAGACAGGGAATTAATATTTAATGAGCAGTTCTTC. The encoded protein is CASSRDRELIFNEQFF.

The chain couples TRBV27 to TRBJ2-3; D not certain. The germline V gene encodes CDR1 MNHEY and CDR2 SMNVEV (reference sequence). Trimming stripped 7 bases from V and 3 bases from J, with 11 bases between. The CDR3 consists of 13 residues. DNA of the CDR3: TGTGCCAGCAACGGTCTGGTTACAGATACGCAGTATTTT. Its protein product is CASNGLVTDTQYF.

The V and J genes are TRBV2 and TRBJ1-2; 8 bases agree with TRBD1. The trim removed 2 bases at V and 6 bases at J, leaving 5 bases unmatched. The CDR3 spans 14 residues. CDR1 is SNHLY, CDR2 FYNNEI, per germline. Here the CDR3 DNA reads TGTGCCAGCAGTGAATTTGGACAGGGTGATGGCTACACCTTC. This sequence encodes CASSEFGQGDGYTF.

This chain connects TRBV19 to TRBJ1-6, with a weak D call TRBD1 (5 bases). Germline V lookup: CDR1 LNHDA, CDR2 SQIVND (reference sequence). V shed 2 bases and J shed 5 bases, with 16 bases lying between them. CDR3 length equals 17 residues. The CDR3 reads CASSITQGSLNNSPLHF. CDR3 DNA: TGTGCCAGTAGTATAACTCAGGGCTCCCTGAATAATTCACCCCTCCACTTT.

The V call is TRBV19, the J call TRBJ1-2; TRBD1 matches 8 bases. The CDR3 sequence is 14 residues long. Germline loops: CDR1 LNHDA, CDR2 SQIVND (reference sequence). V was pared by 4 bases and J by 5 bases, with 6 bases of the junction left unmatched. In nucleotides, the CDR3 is TGTGCCAGTAGTACCGGGACAGGACTTTATGGCTACACCTTC. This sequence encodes CASSTGTGLYGYTF. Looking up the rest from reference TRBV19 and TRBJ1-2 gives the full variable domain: DGGITQSPKYLFRKEGQNVTLSCEQNLNHDAMYWYRQDPGQGLRLIYYSQIVNDFQKGDIAEGYSVSREKKESFPLTVTSAQKNPTAFYLCASSTGTGLYGYTFGSGTRLTVV.

The CDR3 nucleotides read TGTGCCTGGAGTGTCTCCCATTGCGGGGGCTACACCTTC. Amino acids: CAWSVSHCGGYTF. The V and J genes are TRBV30 and TRBJ1-2; D gene ambiguous. This CDR3 spans 13 amino acids. Germline V gene data show CDR1 as GTSNPN and CDR2 as SVGIG (reference sequence). Trimming removed 0 bases from V and 8 bases from J, with 13 bases in between.

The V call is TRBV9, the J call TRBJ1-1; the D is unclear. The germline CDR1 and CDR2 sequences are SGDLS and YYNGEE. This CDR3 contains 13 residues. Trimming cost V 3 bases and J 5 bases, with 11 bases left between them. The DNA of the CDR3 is TGTGCCAGCAGCGCCCTCGGGGTAACTGAAGCTTTCTTT. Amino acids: CASSALGVTEAFF.

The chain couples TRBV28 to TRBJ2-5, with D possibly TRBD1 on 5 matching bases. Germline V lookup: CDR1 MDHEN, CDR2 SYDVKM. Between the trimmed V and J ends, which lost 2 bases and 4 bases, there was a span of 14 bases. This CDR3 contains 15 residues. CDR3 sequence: CASSLGVGVVETQYF. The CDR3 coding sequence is TGTGCCAGCAGTTTAGGCGTAGGGGTCGTAGAGACCCAGTACTTC.

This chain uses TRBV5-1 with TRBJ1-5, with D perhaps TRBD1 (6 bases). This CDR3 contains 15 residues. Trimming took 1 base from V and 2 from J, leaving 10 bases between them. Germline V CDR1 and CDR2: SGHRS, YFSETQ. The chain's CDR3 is CASSLIGGGNQPQHF. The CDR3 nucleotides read TGCGCCAGCAGCTTGATAGGGGGGGGCAATCAGCCCCAGCATTTT.

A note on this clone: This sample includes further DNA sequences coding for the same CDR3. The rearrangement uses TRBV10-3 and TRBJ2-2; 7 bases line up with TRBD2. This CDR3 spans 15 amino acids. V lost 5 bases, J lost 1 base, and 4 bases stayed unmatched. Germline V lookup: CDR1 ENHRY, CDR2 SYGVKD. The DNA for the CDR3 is TGTGCCATCAGTCCCTCGGGGGGGAACACCGGGGAGCTGTTTTTT. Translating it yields CAISPSGGNTGELFF.

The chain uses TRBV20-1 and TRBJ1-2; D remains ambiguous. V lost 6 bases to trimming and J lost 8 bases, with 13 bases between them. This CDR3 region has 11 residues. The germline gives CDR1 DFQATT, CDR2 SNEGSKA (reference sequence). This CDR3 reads CSARLTGGYTF. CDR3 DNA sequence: TGCAGTGCGAGACTAACGGGGGGCTACACCTTC.

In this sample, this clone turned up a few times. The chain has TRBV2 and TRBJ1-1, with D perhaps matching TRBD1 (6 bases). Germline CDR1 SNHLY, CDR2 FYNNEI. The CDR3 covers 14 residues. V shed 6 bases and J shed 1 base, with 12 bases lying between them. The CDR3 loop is CASRKETGNTEAFF. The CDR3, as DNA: TGTGCCAGCAGGAAAGAGACAGGGAACACTGAAGCTTTCTTT.

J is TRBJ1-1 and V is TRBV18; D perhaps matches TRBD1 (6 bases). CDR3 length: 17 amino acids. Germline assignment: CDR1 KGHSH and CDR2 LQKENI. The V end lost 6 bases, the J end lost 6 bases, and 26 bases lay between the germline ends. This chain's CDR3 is CASSPPYREKGSSEAFF. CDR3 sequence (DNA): TGTGCCAGCTCCCCCCCTTACAGGGAAAAGGGGAGTTCTGAAGCTTTCTTT.

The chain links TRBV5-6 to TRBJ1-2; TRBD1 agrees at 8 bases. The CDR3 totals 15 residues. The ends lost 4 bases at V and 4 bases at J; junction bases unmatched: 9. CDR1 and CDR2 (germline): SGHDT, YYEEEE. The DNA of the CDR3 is TGTGCCAGCAGCCCTCAAGGGACAGGACTCTATGGCTACACCTTC. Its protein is CASSPQGTGLYGYTF. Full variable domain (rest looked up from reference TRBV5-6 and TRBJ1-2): DAGVTQSPTHLIKTRGQQVTLRCSPKSGHDTVSWYQQALGQGPQFIFQYYEEEERQRGNFPDRFSGHQFPNYSSELNVNALLLGDSALYLCASSPQGTGLYGYTFGSGTRLTVV.